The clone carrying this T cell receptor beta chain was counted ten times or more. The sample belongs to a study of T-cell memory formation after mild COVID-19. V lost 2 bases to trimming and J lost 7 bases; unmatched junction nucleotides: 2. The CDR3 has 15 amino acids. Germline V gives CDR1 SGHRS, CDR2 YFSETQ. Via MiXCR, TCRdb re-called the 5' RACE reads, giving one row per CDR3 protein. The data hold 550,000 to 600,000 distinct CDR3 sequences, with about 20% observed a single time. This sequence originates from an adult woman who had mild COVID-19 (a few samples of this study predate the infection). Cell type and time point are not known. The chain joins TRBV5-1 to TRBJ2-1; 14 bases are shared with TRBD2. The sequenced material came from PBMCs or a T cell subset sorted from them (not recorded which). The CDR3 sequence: CASSFGTSGSNEQFF. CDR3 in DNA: TGCGCCAGCAGCTTCGGGACTAGCGGGAGTAATGAGCAGTTCTTC.